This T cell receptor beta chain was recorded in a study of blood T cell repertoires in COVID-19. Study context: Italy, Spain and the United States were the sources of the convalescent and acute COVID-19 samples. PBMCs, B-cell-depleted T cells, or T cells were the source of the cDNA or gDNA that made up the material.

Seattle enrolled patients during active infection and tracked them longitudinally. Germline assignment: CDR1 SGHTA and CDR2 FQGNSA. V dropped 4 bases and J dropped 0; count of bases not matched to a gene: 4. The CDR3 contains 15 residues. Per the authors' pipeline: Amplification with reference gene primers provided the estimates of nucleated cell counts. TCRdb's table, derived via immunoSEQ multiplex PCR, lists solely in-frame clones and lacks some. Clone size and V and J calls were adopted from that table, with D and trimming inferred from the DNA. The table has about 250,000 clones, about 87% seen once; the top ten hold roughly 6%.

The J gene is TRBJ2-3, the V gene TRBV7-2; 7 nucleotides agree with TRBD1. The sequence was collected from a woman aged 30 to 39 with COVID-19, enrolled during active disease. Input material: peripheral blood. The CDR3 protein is CASSSTGASTDTQYF. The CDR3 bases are TGTGCCAGCAGCTCTACAGGGGCCAGCACAGATACGCAGTATTTT.